This is a list of T cell receptor beta chains from one sample in a study of glioma-infiltrating T cells after dendritic cell vaccination. Here immunoSEQ multiplex PCR was the method, and the copy in TCRdb shows in-frame clones only, minus some. The data show over 55,000 clones, 81% seen once. The specimen comprised blood, sampled before dendritic cell vaccination. These TCRs come from a human donor with glioblastoma. The CDR3 runs from the conserved cysteine through the conserved F or W. The D gene is left open where the match is weak. Not every row has a clone size; where given, it reads once, few, many or a size class.

clone_size	d_call	v_call	j_call	cdr3_aa	cdr3_nt
-	-	TRBV18	TRBJ1-2	CASSPPTGGYGYTF	TGTGCCAGCTCACCACCTACGGGAGGCTATGGCTACACCTTC
-	-	TRBV7-3	TRBJ2-3	CASSLTALNTDTQYF	TGTGCCAGCAGCTTAACGGCCCTTAACACAGATACGCAGTATTTT
-	TRBD1	TRBV5-6	TRBJ2-4	CASSLEGADIQYF	TGTGCCAGCAGCTTGGAGGGGGCGGACATTCAGTACTTC
few	-	TRBV4-1	TRBJ1-3	CASSQAPAARGDTIYF	TGCGCCAGCAGCCAAGCCCCCGCGGCGCGGGGAGACACCATATATTTT
-	TRBD2	TRBV6-4	TRBJ2-7	CASSDGTSFLYEQYF	TGTGCCAGCAGTGACGGGACTAGCTTCCTCTACGAGCAGTACTTC
-	TRBD2	TRBV7-3	TRBJ2-2	CASSPPGEGTGELFF	TGTGCCAGCAGCCCCCCCGGGGAGGGCACCGGGGAGCTGTTTTTT
-	-	TRBV7-2	TRBJ2-1	CASSLNPTYNEQFF	TGTGCCAGCAGCTTAAATCCCACCTACAATGAGCAGTTCTTC
-	-	TRBV30	TRBJ1-2	CAWGGRVRFGMGYTF	TGTGCCTGGGGGGGGAGGGTCCGCTTTGGTATGGGCTACACCTTC
-	TRBD2	TRBV30	TRBJ2-3	CAWTFRLAGAPTNTQYF	TGTGCCTGGACCTTTAGACTAGCGGGGGCCCCCACGAATACGCAGTATTTT
-	-	TRBV11-3	TRBJ1-1	CASSLLGNTEAFF	TGTGCCAGCAGCTTACTCGGGAACACTGAAGCTTTCTTT
few	TRBD1	TRBV7-9	TRBJ2-5	CASSTTGPQETQYF	TGTGCCAGCAGTACGACAGGGCCACAAGAGACCCAGTACTTC
-	-	TRBV9	TRBJ1-4	CASSTTTGQTEKLFF	TGTGCCAGCAGCACAACAACCGGACAGACAGAAAAACTGTTTTTT
-	-	TRBV11-2	TRBJ2-3	CASSLTFDTQYF	TGTGCCAGCAGCTTAACTTTCGATACGCAGTATTTT
-	TRBD2	TRBV7-2	TRBJ2-1	CASSRLAGGYNEQFF	TGTGCCAGCAGCCGACTAGCGGGGGGGTACAATGAGCAGTTCTTC
-	-	TRBV7-9	TRBJ2-7	CASSLGGHESYEQYF	TGTGCCAGCAGCTTGGGGGGTCATGAGTCTTACGAGCAGTACTTC
-	-	TRBV7-2	TRBJ1-1	CASSYLGGANYEAFF	TGTGCCAGCAGCTATCTAGGGGGAGCGAACTATGAGGCTTTCTTT
-	-	TRBV5-1	TRBJ1-2	CASSLDGINYGYTF	TGCGCCAGCAGCTTGGACGGGATAAACTATGGCTACACCTTC
-	TRBD1	TRBV5-6	TRBJ2-3	CASSLGQQDRKVPDTQYF	TGTGCCAGCAGCTTGGGGCAACAGGACAGGAAGGTTCCAGATACGCAGTATTTT
-	-	TRBV30	TRBJ1-1	CAWSEQHNTEAFF	TGTGCCTGGAGTGAACAGCATAACACTGAAGCTTTCTTT
many	TRBD1	TRBV6-5	TRBJ1-2	CASSSSRTGGLSGYTF	TGTGCCAGCAGTTCCTCGAGGACAGGGGGCCTCTCTGGCTACACCTTC
-	-	TRBV30	TRBJ1-2	CAWSPRNSGYTF	TGTGCCTGGAGTCCCAGAAATAGCGGCTACACCTTC
-	-	TRBV5-6	TRBJ2-5	CASSLFWREETQYF	TGTGCCAGCAGCTTGTTTTGGAGGGAAGAGACCCAGTACTTC
-	-	TRBV9	TRBJ1-3	CASSDPGGVQGNTIYF	TGTGCCAGCAGCGACCCAGGAGGAGTACAAGGAAACACCATATATTTT
once	TRBD1	TRBV4-1	TRBJ2-5	CASSWTGRETQYF	TGCGCCAGCAGCTGGACAGGGCGGGAGACCCAGTACTTC
few	-	TRBV6-6	TRBJ1-2	CASTTVEVSNYGYTF	TGTGCCAGCACCACCGTTGAGGTCTCTAACTATGGCTACACCTTC
-	TRBD2	TRBV7-9	TRBJ2-5	CASTIGLAGILQETQYF	TGTGCCAGCACCATCGGACTAGCGGGAATTCTTCAAGAGACCCAGTACTTC
-	TRBD2	TRBV4-2	TRBJ2-4	CASSQESSGGVDIQYF	TGTGCCAGCAGCCAAGAGTCTAGCGGGGGGGTGGACATTCAGTACTTC
-	TRBD1	TRBV18	TRBJ2-7	CASSPQGDRINYEQYF	TGTGCCAGCTCACCTCAGGGGGACAGGATTAACTACGAGCAGTACTTC
-	TRBD1	TRBV18	TRBJ1-4	CASSMGQGEKLFF	TGTGCCAGCTCGATGGGACAGGGTGAAAAACTGTTTTTT
-	-	TRBV6-5	TRBJ1-1	CASSRRGTEAFF	TGTGCCAGCAGTCGAAGAGGCACTGAAGCTTTCTTT